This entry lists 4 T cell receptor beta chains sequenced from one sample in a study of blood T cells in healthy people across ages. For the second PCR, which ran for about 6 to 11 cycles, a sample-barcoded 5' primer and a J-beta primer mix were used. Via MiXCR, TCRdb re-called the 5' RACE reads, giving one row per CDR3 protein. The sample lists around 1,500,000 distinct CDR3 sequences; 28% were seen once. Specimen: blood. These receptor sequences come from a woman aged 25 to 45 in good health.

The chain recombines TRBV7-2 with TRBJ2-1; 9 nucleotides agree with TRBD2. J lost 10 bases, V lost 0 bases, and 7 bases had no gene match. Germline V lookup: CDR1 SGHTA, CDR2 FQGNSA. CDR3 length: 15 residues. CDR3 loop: CASSLAPGLAGEQFF. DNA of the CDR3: TGTGCCAGCAGCTTAGCGCCGGGACTAGCCGGCGAGCAGTTCTTC.

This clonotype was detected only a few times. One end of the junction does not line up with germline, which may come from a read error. The CDR3 sequence: CASSFGGTGADTQYF. DNA for the CDR3: TGTGCCAGCAGTTTTGGTGGGACAGGGGCAGATACGCAATATTTT. J is TRBJ2-3 and V is TRBV12-3 or TRBV12-4; the match to TRBD1 covers 10 bases. The CDR3 length is 15 residues.

The DNA for the CDR3 is TGTGCCAGCAGGGACAACACCGGGGAGCTGTTTTTT. It yields the protein CASRDNTGELFF. The chain joins TRBV2 to TRBJ2-2; D unclear. This CDR3 has 12 amino acids. Germline V gene sequence: CDR1 SNHLY, CDR2 FYNNEI. V lost 6 bases and J 2 bases, leaving 4 bases between the germline ends.

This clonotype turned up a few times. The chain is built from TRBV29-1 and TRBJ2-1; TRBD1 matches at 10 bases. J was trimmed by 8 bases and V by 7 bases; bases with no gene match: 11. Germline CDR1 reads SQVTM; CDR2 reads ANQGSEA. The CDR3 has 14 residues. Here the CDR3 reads CSATRTGGIHEQFF. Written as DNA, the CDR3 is TGCAGCGCCACAAGGACAGGGGGAATCCATGAGCAGTTCTTC.